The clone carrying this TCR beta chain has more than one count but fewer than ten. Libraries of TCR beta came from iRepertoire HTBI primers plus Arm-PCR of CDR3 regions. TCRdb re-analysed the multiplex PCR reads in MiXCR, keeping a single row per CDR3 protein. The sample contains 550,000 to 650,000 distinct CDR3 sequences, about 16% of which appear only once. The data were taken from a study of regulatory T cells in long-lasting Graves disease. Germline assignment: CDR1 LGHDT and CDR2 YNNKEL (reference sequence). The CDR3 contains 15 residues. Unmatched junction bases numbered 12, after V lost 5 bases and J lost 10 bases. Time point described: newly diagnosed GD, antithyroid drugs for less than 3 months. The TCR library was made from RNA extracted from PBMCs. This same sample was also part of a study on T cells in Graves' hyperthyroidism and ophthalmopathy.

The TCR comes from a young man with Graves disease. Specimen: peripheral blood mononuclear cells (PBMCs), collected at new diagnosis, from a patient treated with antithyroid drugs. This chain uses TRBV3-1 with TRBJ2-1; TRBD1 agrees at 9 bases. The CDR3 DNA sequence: TGTGCCAGCAGCGCTCCTAGGACAGGGGTAAGGGAGCAGTTCTTC. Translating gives CASSAPRTGVREQFF.